In its sample, the clone carrying this T cell receptor beta chain was seen a few times. This CDR3 contains 15 residues. Germline loops: CDR1 MDHEN, CDR2 SYDVKM. V shed 3 bases, J shed 4 bases, and the junction held 5 bases outside the gene matches. Some clones are missing from TCRdb's copy, which holds only in-frame ones; the method was immunoSEQ multiplex PCR. The top ten hold around 19% of the sample, which has 4,000 to 6,500 clones, around 77% seen once. The data were taken from a study of chemoradiotherapy in HPV16-positive cancers. The starting material was tumor tissue, obtained from a patient who underwent chemoradiotherapy. The clonotype originates from a human donor with HPV-associated anogenital cancer. The rearrangement joins TRBV28 to TRBJ2-5; 10 bases map to TRBD2. In DNA form, the CDR3 reads TGTGCCAGCAGTTTGGGGCTAGCGGGAGCAGAGACCCAGTACTTC. Residues: CASSLGLAGAETQYF. Full variable domain (missing parts from reference TRBV28 and TRBJ2-5): DVKVTQSSRYLVKRTGEKVFLECVQDMDHENMFWYRQDPGLGLRLIYFSYDVKMKEKGDIPEGYSVSREKKERFSLILESASTNQTSMYLCASSLGLAGAETQYFGPGTRLLVL.